This TCR beta chain was obtained from a study of T cells in Graves' hyperthyroidism and ophthalmopathy (dated 2019 in TCRdb). Concerning the study at large: To identify TCR V-J signatures that set the groups apart, the researchers used a discovery cohort of 100 patients, made up of fewer than 50 with Graves' ophthalmopathy and some 60 with stable Graves' hyperthyroidism. Following sampling, methimazole starting at 30 mg daily was given to hyperthyroidism patients, and high-dose intravenous methylprednisolone was given to ophthalmopathy patients. The paper reports TCR Vbeta CDR3 sequencing of approximately 140 peripheral blood samples: around 45 ophthalmopathy, around 80 hyperthyroidism and about 17 progressor patients. In addition, the study compared T-cell repertoires in thyroid tissue and in blood from roughly six Graves' hyperthyroidism patients. Whether ophthalmopathy could be predicted prospectively was tested in an independent validation cohort made up of 18 to 20 hyperthyroidism patients plus 17 patients who later progressed to ophthalmopathy. The 90 to 100 discovery patients were randomly divided into training and test sets at a 7:3 ratio. What the research found in general, with its limitations: A 13 V-J signature model separated ophthalmopathy from stable hyperthyroidism, with about 88% sensitivity and 81% to 83% specificity in cross-validation and 80%/75% in testing. Most expanded thyroid clonotypes (frequency above 0.001) were also detected in blood, a finding suggesting that blood repertoires may reflect thyroid immune responses. In validation, progression to ophthalmopathy was predicted by the model with 70.59% sensitivity and around 76% specificity, a median of roughly 6.4 months before onset. No statistical method was used to fix the sample size in advance, and group allocation was not hidden from the investigators.

From the cysteine up to the phenylalanine, the CDR3 has a length of 14 residues. Of all the DNA, just the CDR3 is kept, 42 bases in frame from base 1. Trimmed from V: 3 bases; trimmed from J: 11 bases; junction bases lacking a gene match: 7. The germline V gene specifies SGHRS as CDR1 and YFSETQ as CDR2. Exclusion was applied to patients with uncontrolled infections, other autoimmune diseases, pregnancy or lactation. Diagnoses relied on clinical symptoms, serum thyroxine and TRAb, thyroid ultrasound and orbital computed tomography. Total RNA was extracted using Trizol reagent, and RNA quality was assessed on an Agilent 2100 Bioanalyzer. This clonotype was detected ten times or more. Its antigen is unknown. No base quality values were provided; no much bigger clone lies one nucleotide off. The TCR beta CDR3 regions were amplified from RNA transcripts. The TCR CDR3 was subjected to a first round of RT-PCR using the HTBI primer set and the Qiagen OneStep RT-PCR kit. A second multiplex PCR round built the libraries, followed by size selection and purification. The libraries were sequenced on an Illumina HiSeq2000 using paired-end 100 bp reads. In the authors' own workflow: SOAPnuke was used to process the raw data, throwing out any read that contained adapters or uncalled bases, had a mean Phred below 15, or lacked an exact constant-primer or identifier match. High-quality paired reads were merged using COPE v1.2.5, and each unique nucleotide sequence was defined as a clonotype. Clonotypes were aligned to IMGT TRBV, TRBD and TRBJ reference segments using MiTCR v1.1. Analysis was restricted to V-J combinations with a frequency above 0.0001, which covered 98% to 99.2% of repertoires. A TCS score was defined as the ratio between F50 (clonal expansion) and ExV (chaos), using BLOSUM62-based TCRdist between CDR3 peptides within each V-J. Welch's t-statistics and random forest reduced 500 to 550 V-J features to roughly 13, which were used in a naive Bayes classifier (R e1071). The Morisita-Horn index was used to measure how similar the thyroid and blood repertoires were. TCRdb reworked the public reads: Q25 trimming with fastp, MiXCR clone assembly, productive beta chains retained. Identical CDR3 proteins give one entry, which carries the most common genes and DNA. The V and J calls reflect TCRdb's pipeline rather than the authors' work. The sample table shows 450,000 to 700,000 distinct CDR3 sequences, and roughly 46% are seen once. Around 17% of the sample rests with the top ten.

This clonotype originated in an adult woman with Graves' disease, either hyperthyroidism or ophthalmopathy (not recorded which). Sequenced material: peripheral blood or thyroid tissue (not recorded which). Recombination joined TRBV5-1 with TRBJ1-6; a stretch of 8 junction bases matches TRBD1. CDR3 protein: CASSSGQGRTPLHF. The DNA sequence follows: TGCGCCAGCAGCTCTGGACAGGGAAGGACACCCCTCCACTTT.